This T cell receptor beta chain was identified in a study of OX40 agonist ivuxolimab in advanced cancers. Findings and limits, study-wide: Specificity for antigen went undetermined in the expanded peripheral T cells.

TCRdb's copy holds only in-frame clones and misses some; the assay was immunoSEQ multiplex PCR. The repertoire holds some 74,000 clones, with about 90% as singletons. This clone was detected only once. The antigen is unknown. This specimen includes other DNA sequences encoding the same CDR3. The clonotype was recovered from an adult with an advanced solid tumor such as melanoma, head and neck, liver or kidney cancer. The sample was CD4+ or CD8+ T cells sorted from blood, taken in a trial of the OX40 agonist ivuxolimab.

Written as DNA, the CDR3 is TGTGCCAGCAGTTTGCGGCTAGCGGGCGTACAAGAGACCCAGTACTTC. As protein: CASSLRLAGVQETQYF. This chain connects TRBV27 to TRBJ2-5; TRBD2 matches at 8 bases. The CDR3 sequence is 16 residues long. Trimming took 3 bases from V and 2 from J; bases not matched to a gene: 8. Germline V gives CDR1 MNHEY, CDR2 SMNVEV (reference sequence).